This TCR beta chain was profiled in a study of blood T cell repertoires in COVID-19. Authors' data handling: Estimated nucleated cell counts came from reference gene primer amplification. Sequenced by immunoSEQ multiplex PCR; TCRdb stores in-frame clones only, minus some. That table is the source of V, J and clone size, and D and trimming were worked out from the DNA. This sample yields some 240,000 clones, of which about 86% are seen a single time; approximately 4.3% belongs to the top ten. Germline CDR1 reads MNHEY; CDR2 reads SVGAGI. V was clipped by 10 bases and J by 1 base, with 16 bases between them. The CDR3 is 15 residues long. Individuals aged about 18 to 90 years were recruited from some 26 US areas. Participant-given clinical history determined each cohort assignment.

Material for sequencing was PBMCs or T cells enriched from blood (not recorded which). V and J are TRBV6-5 and TRBJ2-2; D might be TRBD2 (5 bases). This TCR was sampled from a man aged 25-45 years with acute COVID-19. The CDR3 is CATRRETVNTGELFF. DNA for the CDR3: TGTGCCACCCGACGGGAAACAGTGAACACCGGGGAGCTGTTTTTT.